The following is a T cell receptor (beta chain) sequence with its context. Antigen: not known. The sample is drawn from a study of shared clonotypes between healthy human individuals. Study-wide context: For every donor, three CD4 naive, three CD4 memory, two CD8 naive and one CD8 memory plates were used. Study-wide findings and caveats: Approximately 5.1% was the fraction of naive CD4 clonotypes found shared across four donors.

DNA at 200 ng, 30,000 or so T cell genomes, went into sorted-subset replicate PCRs. The method was immunoSEQ multiplex PCR; TCRdb's version includes in-frame clones alone and lacks a portion of them. The sample consists of about 1.5 million clones, around 98% of them appearing once. Adults of Caucasian background living in Nashville, Tennessee made up all donors. This CDR3 is 11 amino acids long. This chain connects TRBV1 to TRBJ1-1. TRBV1 corresponds to a pseudogene. Sequences were obtained from naive CD4+ T cells sorted from blood. The subset denotes: CD45RA+ positively selected. The receptor's source is a man aged 25-45 years in good health. This chain's CDR3 is CTSSQVPEAFF. In DNA form, the CDR3 reads TGCACCAGCAGCCAAGTCCCTGAAGCTTTCTTT.